The rows below give T cell receptor beta chains drawn from one sample of a study of early T cells in non-severe SARS-CoV-2 infection. From the 5' RACE reads, TCRdb called clonotypes with MiXCR, one entry per CDR3 protein. Among 32,000 or so distinct CDR3 sequences listed, under 6% were seen once. Sequenced input: whole blood. Source of these receptors: an adult who was a healthcare worker with PCR-confirmed SARS-CoV-2 infection or an uninfected control (not recorded which). The CDR3 runs from the conserved cysteine through the conserved F or W. Each record gives: V gene, J gene, clone size, D gene, CDR3 protein, CDR3 DNA. A D gene is named only where the DNA matches it firmly. The size of a clone is reported for some rows only, either as once, few or many, or as a class for expanded clones.

>TRBV20-1|TRBJ2-7|many|-
CSARDQIRVQYF
TGCAGTGCTAGAGATCAGATACGGGTGCAGTACTTC
>TRBV7-6|TRBJ2-7|many|-
CASSLPRGDQQYF
TGTGCCAGCAGCCTACCAAGGGGGGACCAGCAGTACTTC
>TRBV12-3/TRBV12-4|TRBJ1-4|many|-
CASSLGIEKLFF
TGTGCCAGCAGTTTAGGTATAGAAAAACTGTTTTTT
>TRBV7-9|TRBJ2-3|many|-
CASSLASANTQYF
TGTGCCAGCAGCTTAGCCTCAGCCAATACGCAGTATTTT
>TRBV7-3|TRBJ2-2|few|TRBD1
CASSLGGAWGTGELFF
TGTGCCAGCAGTTTAGGGGGCGCCTGGGGCACCGGGGAGCTGTTTTTT
>TRBV4-2|TRBJ2-3|-|-
CASSQNLVGELQYF
TGTGCCAGCAGCCAAAACCTCGTCGGAGAGTTGCAGTATTTT
>TRBV12-3/TRBV12-4|TRBJ1-2|many|-
CASSDPQVYGYTF
TGTGCCAGCTCTGACCCCCAGGTGTATGGCTACACCTTC
>TRBV9|TRBJ1-1|many|-
CASSLRGGEAFF
TGTGCCAGCAGCTTGCGAGGGGGTGAAGCTTTCTTT
>TRBV7-2|TRBJ1-4|many|-
CASSLRQGGEKLFF
TGTGCCAGCAGCTTACGGCAGGGTGGCGAAAAACTGTTTTTT
>TRBV19|TRBJ1-5|-|-
CASSIAGGRQPQHF
TGTGCCAGTAGTATAGCTGGGGGCAGGCAGCCCCAGCATTTT
>TRBV19|TRBJ2-2|few|-
CASSWTGELFF
TGTGCTTCGTCGTGGACCGGGGAGCTGTTTTTT
>TRBV7-2|TRBJ1-6|many|-
CASSLANGNSPLHF
TGTGCCAGCAGCTTAGCGAATGGGAATTCACCCCTCCACTTT
>TRBV7-9|TRBJ2-3|many|-
CASSLGGGADTQYF
TGTGCCAGCAGCTTAGGTGGGGGCGCGGATACGCAGTATTTT
>TRBV15|TRBJ1-5|many|-
CATSRGNSNQPQHF
TGTGCCACCAGCAGAGGAAATAGCAATCAGCCCCAGCATTTT
>TRBV28|TRBJ1-1|many|TRBD1
CASSLGQLELNTEAFF
TGTGCCAGCAGTCTGGGACAGCTGGAATTGAACACTGAAGCTTTCTTT
>TRBV30|TRBJ1-6|-|-
CAWQRHSPLHF
TGTGCCTGGCAGAGGCATTCACCCCTCCACTTT
>TRBV27|TRBJ2-5|medium-sized|-
CASSPRDYQETQYF
TGTGCCAGCAGTCCGAGGGACTACCAAGAGACCCAGTACTTC
>TRBV10-3|TRBJ2-3|-|-
CAISVTAFNTDTQYF
TGTGCCATCAGTGTGACAGCATTTAACACAGATACGCAGTATTTT